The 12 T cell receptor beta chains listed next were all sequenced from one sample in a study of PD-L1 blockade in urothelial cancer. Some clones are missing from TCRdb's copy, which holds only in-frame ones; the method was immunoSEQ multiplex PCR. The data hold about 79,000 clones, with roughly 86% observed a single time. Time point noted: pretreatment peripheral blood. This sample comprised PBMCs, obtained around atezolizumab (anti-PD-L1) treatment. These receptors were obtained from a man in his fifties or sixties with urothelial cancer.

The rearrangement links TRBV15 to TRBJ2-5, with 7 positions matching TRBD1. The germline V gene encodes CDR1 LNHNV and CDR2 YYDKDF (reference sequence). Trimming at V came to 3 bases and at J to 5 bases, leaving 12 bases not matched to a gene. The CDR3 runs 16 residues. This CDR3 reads CATSSLQGNLRETQYF. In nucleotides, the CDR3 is TGTGCCACCAGCAGTCTACAGGGGAATCTTAGGGAGACCCAGTACTTC.

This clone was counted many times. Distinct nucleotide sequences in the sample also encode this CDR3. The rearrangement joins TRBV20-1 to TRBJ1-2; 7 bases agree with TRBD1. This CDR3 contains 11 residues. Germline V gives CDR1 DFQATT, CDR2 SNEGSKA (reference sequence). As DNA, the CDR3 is TGCATCGCGGACAGGCAGGATGGCTACACCTTC. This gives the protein CIADRQDGYTF.

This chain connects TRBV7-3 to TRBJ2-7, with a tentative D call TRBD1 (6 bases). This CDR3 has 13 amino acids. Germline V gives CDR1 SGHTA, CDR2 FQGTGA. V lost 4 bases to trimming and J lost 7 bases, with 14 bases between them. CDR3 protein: CASSSNRDREQYF. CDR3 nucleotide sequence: TGTGCCAGCAGCTCGAACAGGGATCGAGAGCAGTACTTC.

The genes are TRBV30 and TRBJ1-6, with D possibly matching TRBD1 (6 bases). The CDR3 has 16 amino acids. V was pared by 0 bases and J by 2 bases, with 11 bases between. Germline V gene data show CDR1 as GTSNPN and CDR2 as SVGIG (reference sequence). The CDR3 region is CAWSVGGQAYNSPLHF. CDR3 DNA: TGTGCCTGGAGTGTGGGGGGGCAGGCCTATAATTCACCCCTCCACTTT.

The CDR3 DNA reads as TGTGCCAGCAGCTTGATAGGCCAGACACCGTATGGCTACACCTTC. Protein product: CASSLIGQTPYGYTF. This chain connects TRBV5-6 to TRBJ1-2, with D uncertain. Germline values: CDR1 SGHDT, CDR2 YYEEEE. The CDR3 is 15 amino acids. Trimming left V 1 base short and J 5 bases short, with 15 bases between.

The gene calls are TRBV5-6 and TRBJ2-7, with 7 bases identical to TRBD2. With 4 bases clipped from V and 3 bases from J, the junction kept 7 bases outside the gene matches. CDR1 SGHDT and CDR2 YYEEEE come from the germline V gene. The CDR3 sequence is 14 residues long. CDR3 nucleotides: TGTGCCAGCAGCACCCCGACGGGAGGCTACGAGCAGTACTTC. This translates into CASSTPTGGYEQYF.

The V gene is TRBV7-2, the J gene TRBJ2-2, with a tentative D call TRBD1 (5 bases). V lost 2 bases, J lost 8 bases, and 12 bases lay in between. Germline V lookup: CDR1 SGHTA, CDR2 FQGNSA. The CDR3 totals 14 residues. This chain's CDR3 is CASSLRQHFGELFF. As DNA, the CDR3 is TGTGCCAGCAGCTTAAGACAGCACTTTGGGGAGCTGTTTTTT.

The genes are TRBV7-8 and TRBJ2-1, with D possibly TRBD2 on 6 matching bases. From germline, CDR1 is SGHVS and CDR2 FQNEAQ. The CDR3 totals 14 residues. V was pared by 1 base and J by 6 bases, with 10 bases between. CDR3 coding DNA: TGTGCCAGCAGCTTAGTTGGGACTTCCAATGAGCAGTTCTTC. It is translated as CASSLVGTSNEQFF.

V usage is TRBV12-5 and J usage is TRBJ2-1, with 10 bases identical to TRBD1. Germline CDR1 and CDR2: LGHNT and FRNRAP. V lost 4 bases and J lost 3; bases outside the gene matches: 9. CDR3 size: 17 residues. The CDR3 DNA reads TGTGCTAGTGGTTCCACAGGACAGGGGGTATACTACAATGAGCAGTTCTTC. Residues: CASGSTGQGVYYNEQFF.

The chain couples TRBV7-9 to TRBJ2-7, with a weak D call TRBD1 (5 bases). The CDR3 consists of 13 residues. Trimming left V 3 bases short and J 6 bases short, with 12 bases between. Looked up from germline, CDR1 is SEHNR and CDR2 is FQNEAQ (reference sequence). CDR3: CASSFDRASEQYF. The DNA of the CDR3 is TGTGCCAGCAGCTTCGACAGAGCGTCCGAGCAGTACTTC.

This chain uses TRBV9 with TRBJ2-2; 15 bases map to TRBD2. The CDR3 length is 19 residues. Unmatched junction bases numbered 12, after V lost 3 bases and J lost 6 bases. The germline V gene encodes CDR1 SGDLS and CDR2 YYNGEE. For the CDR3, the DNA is TGTGCCAGCAGCGGAGGACTAGCGGGGGGGCCTGGGCGGGCCGGGGAGCTGTTTTTT. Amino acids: CASSGGLAGGPGRAGELFF.

In DNA form, the CDR3 reads TGTGCCAGCAGTTTGGGGACAGGGGGCGGGTATGGCTACACCTTC. Its translation is CASSLGTGGGYGYTF. The chain combines TRBV27 with TRBJ1-2; TRBD1 matches 12 bases. J lost 5 bases, V lost 3 bases, and 4 bases had no gene match. The CDR3 is 15 amino acids. In germline, CDR1 is MNHEY, CDR2 SMNVEV (reference sequence).